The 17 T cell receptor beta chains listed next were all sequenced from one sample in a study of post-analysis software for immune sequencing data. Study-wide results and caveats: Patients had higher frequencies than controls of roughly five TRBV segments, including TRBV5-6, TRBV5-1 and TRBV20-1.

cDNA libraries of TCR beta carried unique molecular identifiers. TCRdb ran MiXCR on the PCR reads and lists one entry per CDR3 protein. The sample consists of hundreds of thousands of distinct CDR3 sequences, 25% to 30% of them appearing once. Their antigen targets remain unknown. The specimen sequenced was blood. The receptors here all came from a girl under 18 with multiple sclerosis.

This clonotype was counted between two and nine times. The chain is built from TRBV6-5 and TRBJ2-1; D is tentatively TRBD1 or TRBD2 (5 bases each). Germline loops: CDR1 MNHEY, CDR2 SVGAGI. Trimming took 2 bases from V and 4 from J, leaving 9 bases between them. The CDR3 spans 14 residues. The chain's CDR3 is CASSYGDRYNEQFF. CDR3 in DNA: TGTGCCAGCAGTTACGGGGACCGGTACAATGAGCAGTTCTTC.

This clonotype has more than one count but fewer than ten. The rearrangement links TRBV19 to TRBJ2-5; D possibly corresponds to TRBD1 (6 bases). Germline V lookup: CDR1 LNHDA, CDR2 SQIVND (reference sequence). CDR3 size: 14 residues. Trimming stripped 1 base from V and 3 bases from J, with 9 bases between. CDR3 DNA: TGTGCCAGTAGTATAGTACACAGGGAAGAGACCCAGTACTTC. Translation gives CASSIVHREETQYF. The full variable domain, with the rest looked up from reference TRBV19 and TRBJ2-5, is DGGITQSPKYLFRKEGQNVTLSCEQNLNHDAMYWYRQDPGQGLRLIYYSQIVNDFQKGDIAEGYSVSREKKESFPLTVTSAQKNPTAFYLCASSIVHREETQYFGPGTRLLVL.

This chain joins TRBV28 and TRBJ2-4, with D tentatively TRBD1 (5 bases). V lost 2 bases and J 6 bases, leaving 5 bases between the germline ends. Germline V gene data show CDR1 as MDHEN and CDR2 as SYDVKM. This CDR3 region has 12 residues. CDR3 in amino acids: CASSLRGNIQYF. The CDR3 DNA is TGTGCCAGCAGTTTAAGGGGAAACATTCAGTACTTC.

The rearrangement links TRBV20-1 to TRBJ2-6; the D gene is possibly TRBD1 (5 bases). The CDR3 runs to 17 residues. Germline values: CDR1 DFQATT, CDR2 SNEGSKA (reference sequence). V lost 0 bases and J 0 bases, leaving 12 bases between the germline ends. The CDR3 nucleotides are TGCAGTGCTAGAGATAATAAAGGACACTCTGGGGCCAACGTCCTGACTTTC. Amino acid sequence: CSARDNKGHSGANVLTF.

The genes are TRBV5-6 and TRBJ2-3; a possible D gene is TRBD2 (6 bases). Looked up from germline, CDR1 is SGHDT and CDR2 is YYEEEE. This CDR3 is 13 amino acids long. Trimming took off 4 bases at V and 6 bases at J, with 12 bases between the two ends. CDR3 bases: TGTGCCAGCAGCACCGGGGCGGGGGATACGCAGTATTTT. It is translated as CASSTGAGDTQYF.

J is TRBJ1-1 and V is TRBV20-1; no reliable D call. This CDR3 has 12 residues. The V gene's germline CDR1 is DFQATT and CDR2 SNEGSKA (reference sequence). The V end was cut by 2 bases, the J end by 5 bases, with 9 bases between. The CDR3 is CSARKEWTEAFF. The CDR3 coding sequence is TGCAGTGCTAGAAAGGAGTGGACTGAAGCTTTCTTT.

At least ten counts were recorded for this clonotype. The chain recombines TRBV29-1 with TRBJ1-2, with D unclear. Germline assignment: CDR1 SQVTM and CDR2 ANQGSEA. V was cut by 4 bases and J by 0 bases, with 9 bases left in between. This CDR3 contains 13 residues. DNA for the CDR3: TGCAGCGTTGGGTCGGAAGCTAACTATGGCTACACCTTC. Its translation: CSVGSEANYGYTF.

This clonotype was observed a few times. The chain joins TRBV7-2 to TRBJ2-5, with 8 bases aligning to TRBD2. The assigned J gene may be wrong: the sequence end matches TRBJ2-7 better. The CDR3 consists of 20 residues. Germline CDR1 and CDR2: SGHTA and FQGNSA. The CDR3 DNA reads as TGTGCCAGCAGCTTAGCCCGGGGCCGTGAGCGGGAGTGGAGGACTTACGAGCAGTACTTC. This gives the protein CASSLARGREREWRTYEQYF.

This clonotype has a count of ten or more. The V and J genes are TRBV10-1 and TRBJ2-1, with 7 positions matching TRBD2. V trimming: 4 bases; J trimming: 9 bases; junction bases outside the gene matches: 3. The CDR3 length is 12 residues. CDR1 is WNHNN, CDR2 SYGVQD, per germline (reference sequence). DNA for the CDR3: TGCGCCAGCAGTGGCGGGGGAGTTGAGCAGTTCTTC. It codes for CASSGGGVEQFF.

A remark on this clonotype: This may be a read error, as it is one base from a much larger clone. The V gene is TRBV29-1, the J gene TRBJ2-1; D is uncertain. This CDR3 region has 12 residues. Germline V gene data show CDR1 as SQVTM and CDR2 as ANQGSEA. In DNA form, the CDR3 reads TGCAACGTTGACTGGCTGTACAATGAGCAGTTCTTC. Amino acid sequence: CNVDWLYNEQFF.

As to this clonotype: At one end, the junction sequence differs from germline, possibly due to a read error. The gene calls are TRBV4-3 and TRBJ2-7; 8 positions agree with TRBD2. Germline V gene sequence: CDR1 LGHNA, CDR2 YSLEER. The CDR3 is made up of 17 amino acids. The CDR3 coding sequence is TGCGCCTGCAGCCAAGATTGGGGCGGGAGGAGCTCCTACGAGCAGTACTTC. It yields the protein CACSQDWGGRSSYEQYF.

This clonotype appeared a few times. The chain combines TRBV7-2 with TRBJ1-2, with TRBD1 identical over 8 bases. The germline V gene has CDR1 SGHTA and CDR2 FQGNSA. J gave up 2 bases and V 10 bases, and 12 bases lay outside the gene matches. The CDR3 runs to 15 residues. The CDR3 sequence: CATNLGGQGNYGYTF. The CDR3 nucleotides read TGTGCCACCAACCTGGGAGGACAGGGAAACTATGGCTACACCTTC.

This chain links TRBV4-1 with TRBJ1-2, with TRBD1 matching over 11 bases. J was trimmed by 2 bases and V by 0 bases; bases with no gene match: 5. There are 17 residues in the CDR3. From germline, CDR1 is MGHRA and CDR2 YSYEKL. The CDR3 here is CASSQDVGQGANYGYTF. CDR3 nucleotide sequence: TGCGCCAGCAGCCAAGATGTTGGACAGGGGGCGAACTATGGCTACACCTTC.

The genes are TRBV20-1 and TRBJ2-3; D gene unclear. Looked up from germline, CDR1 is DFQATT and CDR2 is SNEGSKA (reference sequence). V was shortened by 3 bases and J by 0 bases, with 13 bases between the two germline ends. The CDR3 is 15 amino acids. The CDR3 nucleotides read TGCAGTGCTAGCGTGGGCACCACTAGCACAGATACGCAGTATTTT. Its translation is CSASVGTTSTDTQYF.

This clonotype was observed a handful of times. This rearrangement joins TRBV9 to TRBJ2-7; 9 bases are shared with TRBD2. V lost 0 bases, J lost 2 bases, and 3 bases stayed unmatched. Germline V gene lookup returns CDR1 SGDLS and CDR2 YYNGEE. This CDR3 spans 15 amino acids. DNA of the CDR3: TGTGCCAGCAGCGTAGGGGCTAGCGGGGCCTACGAGCAGTACTTC. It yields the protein CASSVGASGAYEQYF. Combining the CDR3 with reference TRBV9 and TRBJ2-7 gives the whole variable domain DSGVTQTPKHLITATGQRVTLRCSPRSGDLSVYWYQQSLDQGLQFLIQYYNGEERAKGNILERFSAQQFPDLHSELNLSSLELGDSALYFCASSVGASGAYEQYFGPGTRLTVT.

The CDR3 reads CASSPRACAGYTF. CDR3 bases: TGTGCCAGCTCACCAAGGGCTTGTGCTGGCTACACCTTC. This chain connects TRBV18 to TRBJ1-2; no definite D call. Germline-derived CDR1 and CDR2 are KGHSH and LQKENI. The length of the CDR3 is 13 residues. V was trimmed by 2 bases and J by 7 bases, leaving 11 bases between them.

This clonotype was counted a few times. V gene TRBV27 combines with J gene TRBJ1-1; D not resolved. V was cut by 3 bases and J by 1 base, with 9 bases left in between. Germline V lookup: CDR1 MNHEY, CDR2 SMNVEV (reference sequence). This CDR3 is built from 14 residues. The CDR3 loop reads CASSFLTANTEAFF. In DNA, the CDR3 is TGTGCCAGCAGTTTCCTCACAGCGAACACTGAAGCTTTCTTT.